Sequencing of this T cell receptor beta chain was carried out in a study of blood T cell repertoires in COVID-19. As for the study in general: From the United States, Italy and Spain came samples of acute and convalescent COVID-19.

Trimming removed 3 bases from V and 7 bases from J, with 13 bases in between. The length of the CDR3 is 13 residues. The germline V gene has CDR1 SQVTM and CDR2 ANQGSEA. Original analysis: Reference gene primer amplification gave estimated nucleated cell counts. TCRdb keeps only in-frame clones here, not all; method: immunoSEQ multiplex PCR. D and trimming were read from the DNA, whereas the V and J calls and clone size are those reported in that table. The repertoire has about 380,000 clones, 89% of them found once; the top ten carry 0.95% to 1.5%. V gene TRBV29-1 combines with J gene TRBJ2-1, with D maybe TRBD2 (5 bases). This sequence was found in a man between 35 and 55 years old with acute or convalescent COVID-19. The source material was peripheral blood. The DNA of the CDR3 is TGCAGCGTTGATTGGCAAAGAGGGAATGAGCAGTTCTTC. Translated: CSVDWQRGNEQFF.